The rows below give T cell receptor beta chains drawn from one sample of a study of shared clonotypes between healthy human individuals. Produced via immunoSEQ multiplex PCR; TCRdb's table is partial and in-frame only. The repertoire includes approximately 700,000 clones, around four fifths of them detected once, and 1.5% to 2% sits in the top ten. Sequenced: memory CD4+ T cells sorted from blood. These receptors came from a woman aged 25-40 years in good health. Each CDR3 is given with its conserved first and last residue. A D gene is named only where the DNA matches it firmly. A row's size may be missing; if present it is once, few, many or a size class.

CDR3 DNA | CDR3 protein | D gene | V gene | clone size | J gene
TGCAGCGTTGAAATGAGCAACCAAGAGACCCAGTACTTC | CSVEMSNQETQYF | NA | TRBV29-1 | NA | TRBJ2-5
TGTGCCAGCTCATCGGGACCCCCCTCCTACGAGCAGTACTTC | CASSSGPPSYEQYF | NA | TRBV18 | once | TRBJ2-7
TGTGCCAGCAGTCAAGGGTCAGGAGGCAATCAGCCCCAGCATTTT | CASSQGSGGNQPQHF | NA | TRBV7-2 | NA | TRBJ1-5
TGTGCCAGCAGTTTAGGCACAGATACGCAGTATTTT | CASSLGTDTQYF | NA | TRBV28 | once | TRBJ2-3
TGTGCCAGCAGCGCCGCTAGCGGGAGTAACACCGGGGAGCTGTTTTTT | CASSAASGSNTGELFF | TRBD2 | TRBV7-2 | NA | TRBJ2-2
TGTGCCAGCAGTTTACTGGCCGGGACAGGGCCTACAACTGAAGCTTTCTTT | CASSLLAGTGPTTEAFF | TRBD1 | TRBV27 | NA | TRBJ1-1
TGCGCCAGCAGACGACAGGGGGCGACGAACACTGAAGCTTTCTTT | CASRRQGATNTEAFF | TRBD1 | TRBV5-1 | NA | TRBJ1-1
TGTGCCAGCAGCGTCTTACAGGGGACCGGGGAGCTGTTTTTT | CASSVLQGTGELFF | TRBD1 | TRBV9 | NA | TRBJ2-2
TGTGCCAGCAGCTCTGGCAGCTACTCCTACAATGAGCAGTTCTTC | CASSSGSYSYNEQFF | NA | TRBV14 | NA | TRBJ2-1
TGTGCCAGTGGGAACAGGGTCCAAGAGACCCAGTACTTC | CASGNRVQETQYF | NA | TRBV19 | NA | TRBJ2-5
TGTGCCAGCAGTGAGCGATATGTGGGATATGGCTACACCTTC | CASSERYVGYGYTF | NA | TRBV6-1 | NA | TRBJ1-2
TGTGCCAGCAGCTTAGAACTGCCAGAGACCCAGTACTTC | CASSLELPETQYF | NA | TRBV7-9 | NA | TRBJ2-5
TGTGCCAGCAGTTCCGCCGGACAGGGGGTCTACGAGCAGTACTTC | CASSSAGQGVYEQYF | TRBD1 | TRBV28 | NA | TRBJ2-7
TGTGCCAGCAGCTTAGGAGGACTAGCGAGCCATGTGTACGAGCAGTACTTC | CASSLGGLASHVYEQYF | TRBD2 | TRBV11-2 | once | TRBJ2-7
TGTGCCAGCTCGTCCGGGACAGGGGGCGATTGGAACCAAGAGACCCAGTACTTC | CASSSGTGGDWNQETQYF | TRBD1 | TRBV18 | NA | TRBJ2-5
TGTGCCAGCAGCGCCCCGGACAGGGGGAACACTGAAGCTTTCTTT | CASSAPDRGNTEAFF | TRBD1 | TRBV7-9 | few | TRBJ1-1
TGCGCCAGCCAACCCGGGACTAGATTTATTGAGCAGTTCTTC | CASQPGTRFIEQFF | TRBD2 | TRBV5-1 | NA | TRBJ2-1
TGTGCCGTGCGTTCCACTTCCTATGGCTACACCTTC | CAVRSTSYGYTF | NA | TRBV19 | NA | TRBJ1-2
TGTGCCAGCAGTGCACGGGAGGCCACAGATACGCAGTATTTT | CASSAREATDTQYF | TRBD2 | TRBV2 | once | TRBJ2-3
TGTGCCAGCAGAGGACAGGGTGGGGGCACTGAAGCTTTCTTT | CASRGQGGGTEAFF | TRBD1 | TRBV2 | NA | TRBJ1-1
TGCGCCAGCAGCTTGGAGCCCCAGGGGAGAGCTGAAGCTTTCTTT | CASSLEPQGRAEAFF | NA | TRBV5-1 | NA | TRBJ1-1
TGCAGCGTGACCCGGACTAGGGGTGAGCAGTACTTC | CSVTRTRGEQYF | TRBD2 | TRBV29-1 | NA | TRBJ2-7
TGTGCCAGCAGCCGTCAAAAGGGGGGCGGATTCTCTGGAAACACCATATATTTT | CASSRQKGGGFSGNTIYF | NA | TRBV28 | NA | TRBJ1-3
TGTGCCAGCCACACGGTGTGGAGCGGGAGGGCCGCTAGTCCAGATACGCAGTATTTT | CASHTVWSGRAASPDTQYF | TRBD2 | TRBV28 | NA | TRBJ2-3
TGTGCCAGCAGCGAACCGGGTCGGGGGAGGAATCAGCCCCAGCATTTT | CASSEPGRGRNQPQHF | NA | TRBV2 | NA | TRBJ1-5
TGTGCCAGCAGGGACGGAACTGATAGCAATCAGCCCCAGCATTTT | CASRDGTDSNQPQHF | NA | TRBV7-8 | once | TRBJ1-5
TGTGCCAGCAGCTCGGGCCTAGCGAACGAGCAGTACTTC | CASSSGLANEQYF | NA | TRBV7-9 | NA | TRBJ2-7
TGTGCCAGCAGCAGAGCCCAGGGCCTCAATCAGCCCCAGCATTTT | CASSRAQGLNQPQHF | NA | TRBV28 | once | TRBJ1-5
TGTGCCAGCAGCCCGACCGGACAGGGTCTCTATGGCTACACCTTC | CASSPTGQGLYGYTF | TRBD1 | TRBV28 | few | TRBJ1-2
TGTGCCAGTAATATCCCAGGGAGCAATCAGCCCCAGCATTTT | CASNIPGSNQPQHF | NA | TRBV19 | many | TRBJ1-5
TGTGCCAGCGCCGGGGTCCAAGAGACCCAGTACTTC | CASAGVQETQYF | NA | TRBV7-9 | few | TRBJ2-5
TGTGCCAGCAGCCTCGGACAGGCGGGCTATGGCTACACCTTC | CASSLGQAGYGYTF | TRBD1 | TRBV5-6 | once | TRBJ1-2